Following are 16 T cell receptor beta chains from one sample sequenced in a study of cytomegalovirus exposure and HLA in healthy donors. Primers for the PCR totalled 60 Vbeta and 13 Jbeta. Only in-frame clones appear in the TCRdb table, and some are missing; sequencing was by immunoSEQ multiplex PCR. The repertoire includes 130,000 to 150,000 clones, 70% to 80% of them detected once, and around 4.9% sits in the top ten. Material: PBMCs. These receptors originate from a male donor in good health and CMV-seronegative.

This rearrangement joins TRBV6-6 to TRBJ1-1; tentative D call: TRBD1 (6 bases). The ends were cut back, 10 bases at V and 4 bases at J, with 13 bases in the middle. The CDR3 has 12 amino acids. Germline lookup yields CDR1 MNHNY and CDR2 SVGAGI (reference sequence). CDR3: CATAQGGTEAFF. CDR3 nucleotides: TGTGCCACCGCACAGGGCGGCACTGAAGCTTTCTTT.

This rearrangement joins TRBV30 to TRBJ1-4, with no clear D. Germline values: CDR1 GTSNPN, CDR2 SVGIG (reference sequence). V lost 2 bases, J lost 0 bases, and 13 bases lay in between. The CDR3 runs to 16 residues. CDR3 residues: CAWSPPAASTNEKLFF. CDR3 nucleotides: TGTGCCTGGAGTCCCCCGGCGGCCTCAACTAATGAAAAACTGTTTTTT.

The CDR3 DNA sequence: TGTGCCAGCAGAAACAGCCTTTCCTCTGGAAACACCATATATTTT. As protein: CASRNSLSSGNTIYF. This chain joins TRBV28 and TRBJ1-3; D is unresolved. CDR3 length: 15 amino acids. Germline V gene data show CDR1 as MDHEN and CDR2 as SYDVKM. Trimming took off 6 bases at V and 0 bases at J, with 12 bases between the two ends.

The chain combines TRBV19 with TRBJ2-2, with no clear D. Looked up from germline, CDR1 is LNHDA and CDR2 is SQIVND (reference sequence). This CDR3 contains 15 residues. V was trimmed by 3 bases and J by 0 bases, leaving 8 bases between them. CDR3 sequence reads: CASSITNTNTGELFF. The CDR3 DNA reads as TGTGCCAGTAGTATCACAAATACGAACACCGGGGAGCTGTTTTTT. Full variable domain (outside the CDR3, taken from reference TRBV19 and TRBJ2-2): DGGITQSPKYLFRKEGQNVTLSCEQNLNHDAMYWYRQDPGQGLRLIYYSQIVNDFQKGDIAEGYSVSREKKESFPLTVTSAQKNPTAFYLCASSITNTNTGELFFGEGSRLTVL.

The V gene is TRBV7-6, the J gene TRBJ2-1, with D maybe TRBD2 (7 bases). Germline V gives CDR1 SGHVS, CDR2 FNYEAQ. The V end lost 8 bases, the J end lost 6 bases, and 11 bases lay between the germline ends. CDR3 size: 12 residues. The CDR3, as DNA: TGTGCCAGCCGGGGGGCCCTCAATGAGCAGTTCTTC. Protein product: CASRGALNEQFF.

The CDR3 reads CASSTRTGGPSGNTIYF. The CDR3 DNA reads as TGTGCCAGCAGCACCAGGACAGGGGGCCCCTCTGGAAACACCATATATTTT. The gene calls are TRBV7-8 and TRBJ1-3, with 11 bases lining up with TRBD1. CDR3 length: 17 residues. V was pared by 5 bases and J by 0 bases, with 6 bases of the junction left unmatched. Per the germline V gene, CDR1 is SGHVS and CDR2 is FQNEAQ.

This chain uses TRBV14 with TRBJ1-2; 8 nucleotides match TRBD1. The CDR3 length is 15 residues. The junction had 12 bases not matched to a gene; V was cut back by 4 bases and J by 8 bases. The germline V gene has CDR1 SGHDN and CDR2 FVKESK. CDR3 region: CASSPTKTGAGGYTF. CDR3 sequence (DNA): TGTGCCAGCAGCCCCACGAAGACAGGGGCTGGAGGCTACACCTTC.

The chain carries TRBV7-8 and TRBJ1-2; no firm D call. This CDR3 has 13 residues. The V and J ends lost 5 bases and 4 bases respectively, with 11 bases between them. Germline CDR1 reads SGHVS; CDR2 reads FQNEAQ. For the CDR3, the DNA is TGTGCCAGCAGCCGCGGGGATCGCTATGGCTACACCTTC. It translates to CASSRGDRYGYTF.

Only a few counts were recorded for this clone. This chain joins TRBV19 and TRBJ1-2; 7 nucleotides match TRBD1. Losses at the gene ends were 8 bases for V and 5 bases for J; bases not matched to a gene: 5. Germline V CDR1 and CDR2: LNHDA, SQIVND (reference sequence). CDR3 length: 12 amino acids. CDR3 DNA: TGTGCCAGTTCCGACAGGGATTATGGCTACACCTTC. It specifies CASSDRDYGYTF.

V gene TRBV19 combines with J gene TRBJ1-1, with TRBD1 matching over 11 bases. The ends lost 6 bases at V and 5 bases at J; junction bases unmatched: 5. The CDR3 covers 14 residues. Looked up from germline, CDR1 is LNHDA and CDR2 is SQIVND (reference sequence). CDR3 sequence: CASRWTGGRTEAFF. The CDR3 DNA reads as TGTGCCAGTAGGTGGACAGGGGGCAGGACTGAAGCTTTCTTT.

This clone has only one observation. The chain employs TRBV9 and TRBJ1-2; D is possibly TRBD1 (6 bases). Deletions cut 2 bases from V and 3 bases from J, with 11 bases between. Germline-derived CDR1 and CDR2 are SGDLS and YYNGEE. The CDR3 is 14 amino acids. CDR3 protein: CASSVETGYYGYTF. CDR3 in DNA: TGTGCCAGCAGCGTGGAGACAGGCTACTATGGCTACACCTTC.

A word on this clone: At one of its ends the junction is not consistent with the germline gene, which may arise from a read error. The chain combines TRBV7-7 with TRBJ2-7; 9 nucleotides align to TRBD2. The CDR3 is made up of 16 amino acids. From germline, CDR1 is SSHAT and CDR2 FNYEAQ (reference sequence). The CDR3 here is CASRYLAGRRRCEQYF. In DNA form, the CDR3 reads TGTGCTAGCAGATACCTAGCGGGGAGGCGTAGGTGCGAGCAGTACTTC. Full variable domain (missing parts from reference TRBV7-7 and TRBJ2-7): GAGVSQSPRYKVTKRGQDVTLRCDPISSHATLYWYQQALGQGPEFLTYFNYEAQPDKSGLPSDRFSAERPEGSISTLTIQRTEQRDSAMYRCASRYLAGRRRCEQYFGPGTRLTVT.

This clone was observed a single time. The chain employs TRBV6-6 and TRBJ1-2, with unresolved D. Germline CDR1 and CDR2: MNHNY and SVGAGI (reference sequence). Deletions cut 3 bases from V and 8 bases from J, with 10 bases between. This CDR3 region has 12 residues. The CDR3 loop reads CASSYLGVGYTF. CDR3 nucleotide sequence: TGTGCCAGCAGTTATCTCGGAGTGGGCTACACCTTC.

This chain connects TRBV28 to TRBJ1-4; D might be TRBD1 (5 bases). Trimming removed 0 bases at V and 0 bases at J, with 8 bases between. This CDR3 comprises 16 residues. Germline assignment: CDR1 MDHEN and CDR2 SYDVKM. CDR3 in DNA: TGTGCCAGCAGTTTATGGGGGCCTACAACTAATGAAAAACTGTTTTTT. Its protein is CASSLWGPTTNEKLFF.

In this sample, this clone turned up once. The rearrangement joins TRBV28 to TRBJ1-2; D gene ambiguous. Trimming removed 2 bases from V and 4 bases from J, with 11 bases in between. The length of the CDR3 is 14 residues. Germline V gene sequence: CDR1 MDHEN, CDR2 SYDVKM. The CDR3 nucleotides read TGTGCCAGCAGTTTACTTCCAGGCCTCTATGGCTACACCTTC. Translated: CASSLLPGLYGYTF.

The chain joins TRBV28 to TRBJ1-2; D is unclear. Deletions cut 6 bases from V and 8 bases from J, with 25 bases between. Germline lookup yields CDR1 MDHEN and CDR2 SYDVKM. The CDR3 covers 16 residues. CDR3 nucleotide sequence: TGTGCCAGCAGCCCTACCTCCTCCTGGAGGCTGACGGGCTACACCTTC. The encoded protein is CASSPTSSWRLTGYTF.